The 9 T cell receptor beta chains listed next were all sequenced from one sample in a study of T cell changes during pregnancy in multiple sclerosis. TCRdb's copy holds only in-frame clones and misses some; the assay was immunoSEQ multiplex PCR. The sample shows about 45,000 clones, approximately 91% of them seen only once. The material was CD4+ T cells from peripheral blood mononuclear cells, obtained in the first trimester of pregnancy. The receptors here all came from a female donor with multiple sclerosis, enrolled in a pregnancy study.

V gene TRBV29-1 combines with J gene TRBJ2-7; the match to TRBD1 covers 11 bases. The CDR3 has 14 amino acids. Per germline, CDR1 SQVTM and CDR2 ANQGSEA. The trim removed 4 bases at V and 2 bases at J, leaving 4 bases unmatched. The CDR3 loop reads CSVVGQGVTYEQYF. In DNA form, the CDR3 reads TGCAGCGTTGTGGGACAGGGGGTTACCTACGAGCAGTACTTC.

The chain carries TRBV11-2 and TRBJ2-7; 8 nucleotides align to TRBD1. Trimming cost V 0 bases and J 3 bases; bases outside gene matches: 10. Germline lookup yields CDR1 SGHAT and CDR2 FQNNGV. The CDR3 sequence is 17 residues long. In DNA form, the CDR3 reads TGTGCCAGCAGCTTAGATAAGGACAGGGCGAATAACTACGAGCAGTACTTC. Translation: CASSLDKDRANNYEQYF.

This clone was recorded a few times. This sequence joins TRBV6-1 and TRBJ1-2; 7 bases are shared with TRBD1. Looked up from germline, CDR1 is MNHNS and CDR2 is SASEGT. This CDR3 comprises 15 residues. Losses at the gene ends were 4 bases for V and 8 bases for J; bases not matched to a gene: 13. The DNA for the CDR3 is TGTGCCAGCAGTGTTCAAAGGACAGGAGTGAGGGGCTACACCTTC. Protein: CASSVQRTGVRGYTF.

The V gene is TRBV18, the J gene TRBJ2-1; TRBD2 matches 15 bases. This CDR3 region has 18 residues. Trimming at V came to 0 bases and at J to 2 bases, leaving 2 bases not matched to a gene. Germline CDR1 reads KGHSH; CDR2 reads LQKENI. CDR3 residues: CASSPPGLAGGTYNEQFF. CDR3 in DNA: TGTGCCAGCTCACCACCGGGACTAGCGGGAGGTACCTACAATGAGCAGTTCTTC.

The chain has TRBV5-1 and TRBJ2-5, with 15 bases aligning to TRBD2. The CDR3 sequence is 17 residues long. Germline V lookup: CDR1 SGHRS, CDR2 YFSETQ. V shed 2 bases and J 2 bases; nucleotides not matched to a gene: 4. The CDR3 nucleotides read TGCGCCAGCAGCTTAACGGGACTAGCGGGGGGACAAGAGACCCAGTACTTC. This gives the protein CASSLTGLAGGQETQYF. The variable domain in full, completed from reference TRBV5-1 and TRBJ2-5, reads KAGVTQTPRYLIKTRGQQVTLSCSPISGHRSVSWYQQTPGQGLQFLFEYFSETQRNKGNFPGRFSGRQFSNSRSEMNVSTLELGDSALYLCASSLTGLAGGQETQYFGPGTRLLVL.

The chain employs TRBV6-6 and TRBJ1-5, with D possibly matching TRBD1 (5 bases). Germline V CDR1 and CDR2: MNHNY, SVGAGI (reference sequence). Trimming removed 2 bases from V and 4 bases from J, with 9 bases in between. CDR3 length: 14 residues. The chain's CDR3 is CASSYGGGNQPQHF. The CDR3 DNA reads as TGTGCCAGCAGTTACGGGGGGGGTAATCAGCCCCAGCATTTT.

The rearrangement links TRBV5-4 to TRBJ1-4; a possible D gene is TRBD1 (6 bases). Trimming cost V 7 bases and J 8 bases, with 15 bases left between them. Looked up from germline, CDR1 is SGHNT and CDR2 is YYREEE (reference sequence). The CDR3 length is 13 residues. Here the CDR3 DNA reads TGTGCCAGCGGCAGGGGCCCGACGGAAAAACTGTTTTTT. Amino acids: CASGRGPTEKLFF.

This clone is a singleton in its sample. The rearrangement uses TRBV5-1 and TRBJ1-2; 7 nucleotides match TRBD1. The CDR3 loop spans 12 amino acids. Per the germline V gene, CDR1 is SGHRS and CDR2 is YFSETQ. Trimming at V came to 4 bases and at J to 6 bases, leaving 3 bases not matched to a gene. CDR3 coding DNA: TGCGCCAGCAGCCGCACAGGGGATGGCTACACCTTC. Its translation is CASSRTGDGYTF.

The chain is built from TRBV6-1 and TRBJ2-7; D is undetermined. The CDR3 covers 11 residues. The ends were cut back, 2 bases at V and 3 bases at J, with 2 bases in the middle. In germline, CDR1 is MNHNS, CDR2 SASEGT. CDR3 in DNA: TGTGCCAGCAGTGAACACTACGAGCAGTACTTC. Translation: CASSEHYEQYF.